Listed below are T cell receptor beta chains from one sample, sequenced in a study of blood T cell repertoires in COVID-19. Libraries were prepared by immunoSEQ multiplex PCR; TCRdb keeps only in-frame clonotypes and omits some of them. There are some 43,000 clones in the sample; 87% occur only once, and around 4.5% lies in the top ten. The sequenced material came from peripheral blood. Every receptor here comes from a human donor in a cohort sampled during active COVID-19. Both conserved end residues are part of each CDR3. Fields, in order: V gene, clone size, J gene, D gene, CDR3 protein, CDR3 DNA. The D gene is left open where the match is weak. The size entry is marked missing in some rows and otherwise reads once, few, many or a size class.

v_call: TRBV10-3
clone_size: .
j_call: TRBJ2-7
d_call: .
cdr3_aa: CAISRDITYEQYF
cdr3_nt: TGTGCCATCAGCCGGGACATTACCTACGAGCAGTACTTC

v_call: TRBV6-1
clone_size: .
j_call: TRBJ1-2
d_call: TRBD1
cdr3_aa: CASSETGEGGYTF
cdr3_nt: TGTGCCAGCAGTGAAACAGGGGAAGGTGGCTACACCTTC

v_call: TRBV5-4
clone_size: .
j_call: TRBJ2-3
d_call: TRBD2
cdr3_aa: CAISGTSGTDTQYF
cdr3_nt: TGTGCCATATCCGGGACTAGCGGCACAGATACGCAGTATTTT

v_call: TRBV5-6
clone_size: .
j_call: TRBJ1-1
d_call: .
cdr3_aa: CASSFGPRGGTEAFF
cdr3_nt: TGTGCCAGCAGCTTTGGACCGCGCGGGGGGACTGAAGCTTTCTTT

v_call: TRBV13
clone_size: .
j_call: TRBJ2-1
d_call: TRBD1
cdr3_aa: CASSSRGLGFNEQFF
cdr3_nt: TGTGCCAGCAGCTCCAGGGGGCTAGGTTTTAATGAGCAGTTCTTC

v_call: TRBV6-5
clone_size: few
j_call: TRBJ2-1
d_call: TRBD1
cdr3_aa: CASSSSGTGSYNEQFF
cdr3_nt: TGTGCCAGCAGTTCCTCCGGGACAGGGTCCTACAATGAGCAGTTCTTC

v_call: TRBV5-4
clone_size: .
j_call: TRBJ2-5
d_call: TRBD2
cdr3_aa: CASSLALAPQETQYF
cdr3_nt: TGTGCCAGCAGCTTGGCACTAGCGCCACAAGAGACCCAGTACTTC

v_call: TRBV6-5
clone_size: .
j_call: TRBJ2-5
d_call: .
cdr3_aa: CASTLNGQNRETQYF
cdr3_nt: TGTGCCAGCACATTGAACGGACAGAACCGTGAGACCCAGTACTTC

v_call: TRBV7-8
clone_size: .
j_call: TRBJ2-3
d_call: TRBD1
cdr3_aa: CASSSPGQRSTDTQYF
cdr3_nt: TGTGCCAGCAGCAGTCCGGGACAGCGGAGCACAGATACGCAGTATTTT

v_call: TRBV7-8
clone_size: .
j_call: TRBJ2-7
d_call: TRBD1
cdr3_aa: CASSQRTGSGEQYF
cdr3_nt: TGTGCCAGCAGCCAGCGGACAGGGTCAGGCGAGCAGTACTTC

v_call: TRBV28
clone_size: few
j_call: TRBJ1-1
d_call: TRBD1
cdr3_aa: CASSPARGYTEAFF
cdr3_nt: TGTGCCAGCAGTCCAGCCAGGGGGTACACTGAAGCTTTCTTT

v_call: TRBV5-4
clone_size: .
j_call: TRBJ2-7
d_call: TRBD1
cdr3_aa: CASSSRDRASYEQYF
cdr3_nt: TGTGCCAGCAGCTCCCGGGACAGGGCTTCCTACGAGCAGTACTTC

v_call: TRBV28
clone_size: .
j_call: TRBJ2-2
d_call: TRBD1
cdr3_aa: CASSFPPGTGNTGELFF
cdr3_nt: TGTGCCAGCAGTTTCCCGCCCGGGACAGGAAACACCGGGGAGCTGTTTTTT

v_call: TRBV7-2
clone_size: .
j_call: TRBJ2-3
d_call: .
cdr3_aa: CASSSDSYYTDTQYF
cdr3_nt: TGTGCCAGCAGCTCCGACAGCTATTACACAGATACGCAGTATTTT

v_call: TRBV7-3
clone_size: .
j_call: TRBJ2-3
d_call: .
cdr3_aa: CASTKDTQYF
cdr3_nt: TGTGCCAGCACTAAAGATACGCAGTATTTT

v_call: TRBV27
clone_size: once
j_call: TRBJ2-7
d_call: .
cdr3_aa: CASSLSWQILAEQYF
cdr3_nt: TGTGCCAGCAGTTTATCGTGGCAGATCCTAGCCGAGCAGTACTTC

v_call: TRBV4-1
clone_size: .
j_call: TRBJ2-2
d_call: TRBD2
cdr3_aa: CASSQGGAGGRTGELFF
cdr3_nt: TGCGCCAGCAGCCAAGGAGGAGCGGGAGGCCGCACCGGGGAGCTGTTTTTT

v_call: TRBV18
clone_size: .
j_call: TRBJ2-3
d_call: .
cdr3_aa: CASSPTPYTDTQYF
cdr3_nt: TGTGCCAGCTCACCGACACCATACACAGATACGCAGTATTTT

v_call: TRBV10-3
clone_size: .
j_call: TRBJ2-5
d_call: .
cdr3_aa: CAISEVATQETQYF
cdr3_nt: TGTGCCATCAGCGAAGTAGCGACCCAAGAGACCCAGTACTTC

v_call: TRBV4-3
clone_size: .
j_call: TRBJ2-7
d_call: TRBD1
cdr3_aa: CASSHVGQGAGEQYF
cdr3_nt: TGCGCCAGCAGCCATGTGGGACAGGGGGCGGGCGAGCAGTACTTC

v_call: TRBV9
clone_size: .
j_call: TRBJ2-1
d_call: .
cdr3_aa: CASSVSREWGYNEQFF
cdr3_nt: TGTGCCAGCAGCGTATCAAGGGAGTGGGGTTACAATGAGCAGTTCTTC

v_call: TRBV12-3/TRBV12-4
clone_size: once
j_call: TRBJ1-1
d_call: TRBD1
cdr3_aa: CASSSYRGTEAFF
cdr3_nt: TGTGCCAGCAGTTCATACAGGGGTACTGAAGCTTTCTTT

v_call: TRBV6-5
clone_size: .
j_call: TRBJ2-1
d_call: TRBD1
cdr3_aa: CASRPRQGAYNEQFF
cdr3_nt: TGTGCCAGCAGACCACGACAGGGGGCCTACAATGAGCAGTTCTTC

v_call: TRBV28
clone_size: .
j_call: TRBJ2-7
d_call: .
cdr3_aa: CASSQTGGSYEQYF
cdr3_nt: TGTGCCAGCAGTCAGACCGGGGGTTCCTACGAGCAGTACTTC

v_call: TRBV6-6
clone_size: .
j_call: TRBJ2-7
d_call: TRBD1
cdr3_aa: CASSYDRANEQYF
cdr3_nt: TGTGCCAGCAGTTACGACAGGGCAAACGAGCAGTACTTC

v_call: TRBV11-3
clone_size: .
j_call: TRBJ2-5
d_call: .
cdr3_aa: CASSGPQGIQYF
cdr3_nt: TGTGCCAGCAGCGGCCCCCAGGGGATCCAGTACTTC

v_call: TRBV5-1
clone_size: .
j_call: TRBJ2-1
d_call: .
cdr3_aa: CASRLQGTMNEQFF
cdr3_nt: TGCGCCAGCCGCCTGCAGGGGACTATGAATGAGCAGTTCTTC

v_call: TRBV7-8
clone_size: once
j_call: TRBJ2-7
d_call: TRBD2
cdr3_aa: CASSLGLAGTYEQYF
cdr3_nt: TGTGCCAGCAGTCTAGGACTAGCGGGAACCTACGAGCAGTACTTC

v_call: TRBV6-1
clone_size: .
j_call: TRBJ2-1
d_call: TRBD2
cdr3_aa: CASSEGPSGSYNEQFF
cdr3_nt: TGTGCCAGCAGTGAAGGGCCTAGCGGGTCCTACAATGAGCAGTTCTTC

v_call: TRBV7-2
clone_size: .
j_call: TRBJ2-1
d_call: TRBD1
cdr3_aa: CASSERTGNYNEQFF
cdr3_nt: TGTGCCAGCAGCGAACGGACAGGGAATTACAATGAGCAGTTCTTC

v_call: TRBV7-2
clone_size: .
j_call: TRBJ2-3
d_call: .
cdr3_aa: CASSLGLAYTDTQYF
cdr3_nt: TGTGCCAGCAGCTTAGGTTTAGCATACACAGATACGCAGTATTTT

v_call: TRBV9
clone_size: .
j_call: TRBJ2-7
d_call: .
cdr3_aa: CASSPLAWGLPDEQYF
cdr3_nt: TGTGCCAGCAGCCCACTAGCCTGGGGATTGCCGGACGAGCAGTACTTC

v_call: TRBV15
clone_size: .
j_call: TRBJ2-5
d_call: .
cdr3_aa: CATSRGRGGIQETQYF
cdr3_nt: TGTGCCACCAGCAGGGGTCGTGGCGGCATACAAGAGACCCAGTACTTC

v_call: TRBV5-6
clone_size: .
j_call: TRBJ2-3
d_call: TRBD2
cdr3_aa: CASSPRTSVRTDTQYF
cdr3_nt: TGTGCCAGCAGCCCCCGGACTAGCGTTCGCACAGATACGCAGTATTTT

v_call: TRBV30
clone_size: few
j_call: TRBJ2-7
d_call: .
cdr3_aa: CAWSPKDRLSYEQYF
cdr3_nt: TGTGCCTGGAGCCCGAAAGACCGACTATCCTACGAGCAGTACTTC

v_call: TRBV11-2
clone_size: once
j_call: TRBJ2-1
d_call: TRBD1
cdr3_aa: CASSLRRDREYNEQFF
cdr3_nt: TGTGCCAGCAGCTTACGCCGGGACAGGGAGTACAATGAGCAGTTCTTC

v_call: TRBV19
clone_size: .
j_call: TRBJ2-7
d_call: TRBD1
cdr3_aa: CASSIALGTGRYEQYF
cdr3_nt: TGTGCCAGTAGTATAGCCCTCGGGACAGGACGCTACGAGCAGTACTTC

v_call: TRBV12-3/TRBV12-4
clone_size: .
j_call: TRBJ1-2
d_call: TRBD1
cdr3_aa: CASSPGTVNGYTF
cdr3_nt: TGTGCCAGCAGTCCTGGGACAGTCAATGGCTACACCTTC

v_call: TRBV30
clone_size: .
j_call: TRBJ2-3
d_call: TRBD2
cdr3_aa: CAWRRLAPSTDTQYF
cdr3_nt: TGTGCCTGGAGACGACTAGCGCCCAGCACAGATACGCAGTATTTT

v_call: TRBV2
clone_size: .
j_call: TRBJ2-2
d_call: TRBD2
cdr3_aa: CASTGLAGGELFF
cdr3_nt: TGTGCCAGCACTGGACTAGCCGGCGGGGAGCTGTTTTTT

v_call: TRBV2
clone_size: .
j_call: TRBJ2-6
d_call: .
cdr3_aa: CASSLGAGANVLTF
cdr3_nt: TGTGCCAGCAGTTTAGGGGCTGGGGCCAACGTCCTGACTTTC

v_call: TRBV28
clone_size: .
j_call: TRBJ1-1
d_call: .
cdr3_aa: CASIAAGLSTEAFF
cdr3_nt: TGTGCCAGCATAGCCGCGGGGCTGTCCACTGAAGCTTTCTTT

v_call: TRBV6-5
clone_size: once
j_call: TRBJ2-7
d_call: TRBD1
cdr3_aa: CASSRAQGVSEQYF
cdr3_nt: TGTGCCAGCAGTCGGGCACAGGGGGTCTCCGAGCAGTACTTC

v_call: TRBV24-1
clone_size: .
j_call: TRBJ2-2
d_call: .
cdr3_aa: CATSGGFGTGELFF
cdr3_nt: TGTGCCACCAGTGGAGGGTTTGGCACCGGGGAGCTGTTTTTT

v_call: TRBV11-2
clone_size: once
j_call: TRBJ2-2
d_call: .
cdr3_aa: CASSLDTGYGGELFF
cdr3_nt: TGTGCCAGCAGCTTAGATACAGGGTACGGCGGGGAGCTGTTTTTT

v_call: TRBV28
clone_size: .
j_call: TRBJ2-3
d_call: TRBD1
cdr3_aa: CASSLWGQGSSTDTQYF
cdr3_nt: TGTGCCAGCAGTTTATGGGGACAGGGGTCCAGCACAGATACGCAGTATTTT

v_call: TRBV11-2
clone_size: .
j_call: TRBJ2-1
d_call: .
cdr3_aa: CASSETGEQFF
cdr3_nt: TGTGCCAGCAGCGAGACGGGGGAGCAGTTCTTC

v_call: TRBV28
clone_size: .
j_call: TRBJ2-7
d_call: .
cdr3_aa: CASSLQGSGGMYEQYF
cdr3_nt: TGTGCCAGCAGCCTACAGGGGAGCGGCGGGATGTACGAGCAGTACTTC

v_call: TRBV6-2/TRBV6-3
clone_size: .
j_call: TRBJ2-2
d_call: TRBD2
cdr3_aa: CASSHYPSGIAGELFF
cdr3_nt: TGTGCCAGCAGCCACTACCCAAGCGGGATAGCCGGGGAGCTGTTTTTT

v_call: TRBV28
clone_size: .
j_call: TRBJ2-5
d_call: TRBD2
cdr3_aa: CASSLGTSGRETQYF
cdr3_nt: TGTGCCAGCAGTTTAGGGACTAGCGGGAGGGAGACCCAGTACTTC

v_call: TRBV19
clone_size: .
j_call: TRBJ2-1
d_call: .
cdr3_aa: CASSTPGTQHNEQFF
cdr3_nt: TGTGCCAGTAGTACCCCCGGGACTCAGCACAATGAGCAGTTCTTC

v_call: TRBV18
clone_size: .
j_call: TRBJ2-1
d_call: TRBD1
cdr3_aa: CASSVGTGGSREQFF
cdr3_nt: TGTGCCAGCTCAGTCGGGACAGGGGGGAGTCGTGAGCAGTTCTTC

v_call: TRBV19
clone_size: .
j_call: TRBJ2-7
d_call: TRBD1
cdr3_aa: CASRLRDRDVEQYF
cdr3_nt: TGTGCCAGTAGGCTCCGGGACAGGGACGTAGAGCAGTACTTC

v_call: TRBV7-3
clone_size: .
j_call: TRBJ2-1
d_call: .
cdr3_aa: CASSLNRLNEQFF
cdr3_nt: TGTGCCAGCAGCTTAAACCGACTCAATGAGCAGTTCTTC

v_call: TRBV5-1
clone_size: .
j_call: TRBJ2-6
d_call: .
cdr3_aa: CASSLMTVSGANVLTF
cdr3_nt: TGCGCCAGCAGCTTGATGACAGTTTCTGGGGCCAACGTCCTGACTTTC

v_call: TRBV7-2
clone_size: .
j_call: TRBJ2-7
d_call: TRBD2
cdr3_aa: CASTPGSGFPYEQYF
cdr3_nt: TGTGCCAGCACCCCGGGTAGCGGGTTCCCCTACGAGCAGTACTTC

v_call: TRBV19
clone_size: few
j_call: TRBJ2-1
d_call: .
cdr3_aa: CASSIPDRREQFF
cdr3_nt: TGTGCCAGTAGTATTCCCGATCGCAGGGAGCAGTTCTTC